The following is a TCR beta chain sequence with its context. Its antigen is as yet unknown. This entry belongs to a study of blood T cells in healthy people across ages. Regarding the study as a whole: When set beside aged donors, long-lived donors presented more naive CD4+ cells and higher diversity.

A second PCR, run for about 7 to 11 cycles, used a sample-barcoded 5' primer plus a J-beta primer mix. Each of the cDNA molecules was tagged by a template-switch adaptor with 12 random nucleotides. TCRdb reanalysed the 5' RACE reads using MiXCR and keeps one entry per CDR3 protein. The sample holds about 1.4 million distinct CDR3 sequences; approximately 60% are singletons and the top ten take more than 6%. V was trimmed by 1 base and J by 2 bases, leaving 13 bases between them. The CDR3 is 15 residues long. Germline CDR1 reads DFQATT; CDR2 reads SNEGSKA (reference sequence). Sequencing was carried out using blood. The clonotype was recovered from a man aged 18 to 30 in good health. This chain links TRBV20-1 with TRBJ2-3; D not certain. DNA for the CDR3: TGCAGTGCTAGAGCGCGCCAGGAGTCCACAGATACGCAGTATTTT. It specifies CSARARQESTDTQYF.